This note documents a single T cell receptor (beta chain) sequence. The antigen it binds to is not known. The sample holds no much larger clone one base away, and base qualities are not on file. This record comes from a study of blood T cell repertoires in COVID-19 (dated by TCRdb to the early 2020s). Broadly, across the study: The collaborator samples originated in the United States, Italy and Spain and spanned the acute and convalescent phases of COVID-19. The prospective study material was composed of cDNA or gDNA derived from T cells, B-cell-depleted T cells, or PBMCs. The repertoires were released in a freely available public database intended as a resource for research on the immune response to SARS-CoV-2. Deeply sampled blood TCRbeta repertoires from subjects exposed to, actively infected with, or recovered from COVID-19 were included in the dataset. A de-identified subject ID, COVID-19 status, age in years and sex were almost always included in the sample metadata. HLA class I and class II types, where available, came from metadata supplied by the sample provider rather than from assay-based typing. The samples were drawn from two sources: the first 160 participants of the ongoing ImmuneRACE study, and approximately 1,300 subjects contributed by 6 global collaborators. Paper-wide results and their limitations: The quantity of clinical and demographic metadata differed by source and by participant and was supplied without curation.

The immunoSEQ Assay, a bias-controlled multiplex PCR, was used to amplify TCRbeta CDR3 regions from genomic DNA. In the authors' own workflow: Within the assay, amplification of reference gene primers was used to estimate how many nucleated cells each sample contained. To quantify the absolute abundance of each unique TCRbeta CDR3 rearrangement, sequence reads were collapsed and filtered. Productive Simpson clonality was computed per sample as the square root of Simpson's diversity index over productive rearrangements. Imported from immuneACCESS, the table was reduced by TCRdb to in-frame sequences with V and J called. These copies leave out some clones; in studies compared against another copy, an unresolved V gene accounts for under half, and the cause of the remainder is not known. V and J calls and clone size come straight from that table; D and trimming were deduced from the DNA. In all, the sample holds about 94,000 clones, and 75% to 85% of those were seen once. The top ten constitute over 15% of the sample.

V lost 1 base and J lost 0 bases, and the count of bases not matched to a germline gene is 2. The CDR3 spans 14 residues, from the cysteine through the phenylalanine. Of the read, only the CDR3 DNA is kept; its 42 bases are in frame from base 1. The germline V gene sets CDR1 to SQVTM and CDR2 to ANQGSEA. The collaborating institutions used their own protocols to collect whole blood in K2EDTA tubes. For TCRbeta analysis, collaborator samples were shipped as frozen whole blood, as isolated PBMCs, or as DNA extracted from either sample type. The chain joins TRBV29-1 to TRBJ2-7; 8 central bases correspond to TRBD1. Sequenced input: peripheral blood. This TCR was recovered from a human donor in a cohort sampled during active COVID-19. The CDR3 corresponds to CSVEGGQVSYEQYF. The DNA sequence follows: TGCAGCGTTGAAGGGGGACAGGTCTCCTACGAGCAGTACTTC.